One and the same sample provided the 16 T cell receptor beta chains below, sequenced in a study of blood T cell repertoires in COVID-19. Generated by immunoSEQ multiplex PCR, the TCRdb table keeps only in-frame clones and is missing some. There are 150,000 to 200,000 clones in the sample; roughly 80% occur only once, and 6.9% lies in the top ten. The sequencing input was peripheral blood. These receptors were obtained from a man in his 60s with acute or convalescent COVID-19.

The J gene is TRBJ2-2, the V gene TRBV19; possible D gene TRBD1, 5 bases. CDR3 length: 15 amino acids. Looked up from germline, CDR1 is LNHDA and CDR2 is SQIVND (reference sequence). Trimming left V 7 bases short and J 5 bases short, with 17 bases between. Written as DNA, the CDR3 is TGTGCCAGTACCCAGGGTCGAGTTTTGACCGGGGAGCTGTTTTTT. This sequence encodes CASTQGRVLTGELFF.

The chain uses TRBV6-5 and TRBJ2-1; D may be TRBD2 (5 bases). Germline lookup yields CDR1 MNHEY and CDR2 SVGAGI. The CDR3 length is 15 residues. V gave up 2 bases and J gave up 7 bases, with 15 bases separating them. The CDR3 is CASSYQPRTGNEQFF. DNA for the CDR3: TGTGCCAGCAGTTACCAACCCCGGACTGGGAATGAGCAGTTCTTC.

J is TRBJ2-7 and V is TRBV7-2, with a tentative D call TRBD1 (6 bases). The V gene's germline CDR1 is SGHTA and CDR2 FQGNSA. This CDR3 is built from 17 residues. Trimming left V 0 bases short and J 5 bases short, with 20 bases between. The CDR3 reads CASSLASHSQGRNEQYF. CDR3 DNA sequence: TGTGCCAGCAGCTTAGCCTCCCACTCACAGGGAAGGAACGAGCAGTACTTC.

The rearrangement joins TRBV29-1 to TRBJ2-1, with 9 bases lining up with TRBD2. Germline V gene sequence: CDR1 SQVTM, CDR2 ANQGSEA. This CDR3 comprises 15 residues. V lost 3 bases and J lost 1; bases outside the gene matches: 4. As DNA, the CDR3 is TGCAGCGTTGAGGGCGGGGGGGCGTCCTACAATGAGCAGTTCTTC. Protein sequence: CSVEGGGASYNEQFF.

This chain uses TRBV5-1 with TRBJ1-1; 7 nucleotides align to TRBD1. The CDR3 loop spans 15 amino acids. Germline CDR1 is SGHRS and CDR2 is YFSETQ. The junction had 8 bases not matched to a gene; V was cut back by 5 bases and J by 1 base. The CDR3 sequence: CASSKWGQPNTEAFF. The CDR3 nucleotides read TGCGCCAGCAGTAAGTGGGGACAGCCGAACACTGAAGCTTTCTTT.

J is TRBJ2-7 and V is TRBV11-1, with D hard to call. V was pared by 5 bases and J by 0 bases, with 11 bases between. Germline-derived CDR1 and CDR2 are SGHAT and FQDESV (reference sequence). The CDR3 length is 14 residues. The CDR3: CASSPSRSSYEQYF. The CDR3 DNA reads TGTGCCAGCAGCCCGAGTCGTAGCTCCTACGAGCAGTACTTC.

The CDR3 DNA reads TGTGCCAGCAGCTTGGCTAGAAGCACAGATACGCAGTATTTT. Its translation is CASSLARSTDTQYF. The chain couples TRBV5-8 to TRBJ2-3; no reliable D call. The ends were cut back, 0 bases at V and 0 bases at J, with 5 bases in the middle. Per the germline V gene, CDR1 is SGHTS and CDR2 is YDEGEE. The CDR3 is made up of 14 amino acids.

This chain connects TRBV12-5 to TRBJ1-2, with D perhaps matching TRBD1 (6 bases). V dropped 2 bases and J dropped 6 bases, with 16 bases sitting between them. The CDR3 totals 15 residues. Germline V gene lookup returns CDR1 LGHNT and CDR2 FRNRAP. The CDR3 nucleotides read TGTGCTAGTGGTTTGTCACAGGGTCATGGGAATGGCTACACCTTC. This codes for CASGLSQGHGNGYTF.

V gene TRBV5-4 combines with J gene TRBJ2-2, with TRBD2 identical over 14 bases. V trimming: 5 bases; J trimming: 5 bases; junction bases outside the gene matches: 8. The germline V gene has CDR1 SGHNT and CDR2 YYREEE (reference sequence). This CDR3 is 17 amino acids long. CDR3 DNA: TGTGCCAGCAGTTTAGGACTAGCGGGAGGTGGTACCGGGGAGCTGTTTTTT. Its translation is CASSLGLAGGGTGELFF.

The chain has TRBV9 and TRBJ1-3, with TRBD1 matching 8 bases. CDR1 is SGDLS, CDR2 YYNGEE, per germline. The CDR3 spans 15 residues. With V trimmed by 4 bases and J by 3 bases, 6 bases remained unmatched. The CDR3 spells CASSPTTGVGNTIYF. In DNA form, the CDR3 reads TGTGCCAGCAGCCCTACGACAGGGGTTGGAAACACCATATATTTT.

The V gene is TRBV7-2, the J gene TRBJ1-2; D gene ambiguous. Germline V gene data show CDR1 as SGHTA and CDR2 as FQGNSA. The length of the CDR3 is 15 residues. Trimming pared 1 base from V and 7 bases from J, leaving 16 bases between. The CDR3 region has the DNA TGTGCCAGCAGCTTAGTCGGGTCGGGGAAGCCTGGCTACACCTTC. Translation gives CASSLVGSGKPGYTF.

This clone was observed a few times. This chain links TRBV10-3 with TRBJ1-1; D not resolved. Germline CDR1 reads ENHRY; CDR2 reads SYGVKD. Trimming removed 6 bases from V and 0 bases from J, with 11 bases in between. This CDR3 region has 14 residues. The CDR3 nucleotides read TGTGCCATCAGCCGACAAGGCATGAACACTGAAGCTTTCTTT. Protein product: CAISRQGMNTEAFF.

The chain combines TRBV7-2 with TRBJ1-5; TRBD1 agrees at 8 bases. Trimming cost V 2 bases and J 5 bases; bases outside gene matches: 5. Germline loops: CDR1 SGHTA, CDR2 FQGNSA. This CDR3 contains 15 residues. CDR3 DNA sequence: TGTGCCAGCAGCTTAAGCTGGACAGGGTATCAGCCCCAGCATTTT. Protein product: CASSLSWTGYQPQHF. The variable domain in full, completed from reference TRBV7-2 and TRBJ1-5, reads GAGVSQSPSNKVTEKGKDVELRCDPISGHTALYWYRQSLGQGLEFLIYFQGNSAPDKSGLPSDRFSAERTGGSVSTLTIQRTQQEDSAVYLCASSLSWTGYQPQHFGDGTRLSIL.

The rearrangement uses TRBV15 and TRBJ2-5, with a weak D call TRBD1 (5 bases). The V gene's germline CDR1 is LNHNV and CDR2 YYDKDF (reference sequence). The CDR3 loop spans 13 amino acids. The V end lost 5 bases, the J end lost 2 bases, and 9 bases lay between the germline ends. CDR3 protein: CATSRQGQETQYF. The CDR3 DNA is TGTGCCACCAGCCGGCAGGGACAAGAGACCCAGTACTTC.

This clone was picked up one time. The V gene is TRBV7-2, the J gene TRBJ1-1; 7 positions match TRBD1. The germline V gene encodes CDR1 SGHTA and CDR2 FQGNSA. The J segment lost 7 bases and the V segment lost 5 bases, leaving 7 bases of the junction unmatched. CDR3 size: 13 residues. The DNA for the CDR3 is TGTGCCAGCAGCATCCACACAGGGGTTGAAGCTTTCTTT. Translated: CASSIHTGVEAFF.

The sample holds one count of this clone. The chain carries TRBV19 and TRBJ2-1; 14 nucleotides line up with TRBD2. Germline CDR1 and CDR2: LNHDA and SQIVND (reference sequence). The junction had 8 bases not matched to a gene; V was cut back by 4 bases and J by 9 bases. The length of the CDR3 is 16 residues. The CDR3 DNA reads TGTGCCAGTAGTAGGACTAGCGGGGGGCCTTTGGGTGAGCAGTTCTTC. It translates to CASSRTSGGPLGEQFF.